The T cell receptor beta chain under discussion was sequenced for a study of control samples from healthy donors and cancer patients. The germline V and J ends were trimmed by 2 bases and 6 bases, with 5 bases remaining between them. This CDR3 spans 13 amino acids. The germline V gene encodes CDR1 SGHTA and CDR2 FQGTGA. The repertoire was sequenced with immunoSEQ multiplex PCR; TCRdb's copy has only in-frame clones and lacks some. The data hold approximately 74,000 clones, with about 95% observed a single time. The source of this sequence is a woman aged 25 to 39 in good health. The V call is TRBV7-3, the J call TRBJ1-6; D is undetermined. The sequenced sample consisted of blood. CDR3 in DNA: TGTGCCAGCAGCTTAGGTTTTAATTCACCCCTCCACTTT. Amino acids: CASSLGFNSPLHF.